These 21 T cell receptor beta chains came from one sample sequenced in a study of cytomegalovirus exposure and HLA in healthy donors. PCR primers comprised 60 Vbeta and 13 Jbeta primers. Generated by immunoSEQ multiplex PCR, the TCRdb table keeps only in-frame clones and is missing some. The repertoire includes around 160,000 clones, roughly 87% of them detected once, and 4.1% sits in the top ten. Sequencing was performed on PBMCs. The origin of the receptors is a man aged 50 to 60 in good health and CMV-seropositive.

V and J are TRBV9 and TRBJ2-3; TRBD2 aligns across 8 bases. Germline lookup yields CDR1 SGDLS and CDR2 YYNGEE. There are 15 residues in the CDR3. V trimming: 0 bases; J trimming: 4 bases; junction bases outside the gene matches: 4. The CDR3 nucleotides read TGTGCCAGCAGCGTAGGAGTCGGGGGGGCAGATACGCAGTATTTT. Its protein product is CASSVGVGGADTQYF.

The genes are TRBV5-5 and TRBJ2-7, with 8 bases lining up with TRBD1. Germline V gene lookup returns CDR1 SGHKS and CDR2 YYEKEE (reference sequence). CDR3 length: 14 residues. V gave up 0 bases and J gave up 5 bases; unmatched junction bases: 4. The CDR3 DNA follows: TGTGCCAGCAGCTTGGGCTCAGGGGGCGACGAGCAGTACTTC. This sequence encodes CASSLGSGGDEQYF.

This chain connects TRBV7-6 to TRBJ1-1; possible D gene TRBD1, 5 bases. Per the germline V gene, CDR1 is SGHVS and CDR2 is FNYEAQ. This CDR3 has 14 residues. Trimming shortened V by 1 base and J by 1 base, and 7 bases separated the two germline ends. DNA of the CDR3: TGTGCCAGCAGCTTAGGGGGGGAGAACACTGAAGCTTTCTTT. Translated: CASSLGGENTEAFF.

The chain couples TRBV18 to TRBJ2-1; 10 bases line up with TRBD1. Germline V lookup: CDR1 KGHSH, CDR2 LQKENI. The CDR3 extends over 17 amino acids. V was clipped by 3 bases and J by 5 bases; unmatched bases: 10. This CDR3 reads CASSPYTEGTGDNEQFF. The DNA of the CDR3 is TGTGCCAGCTCACCGTATACTGAAGGGACAGGGGACAATGAGCAGTTCTTC.

This chain links TRBV11-2 with TRBJ2-7, with 11 bases fitting TRBD2. Losses at the gene ends were 0 bases for V and 2 bases for J; bases not matched to a gene: 3. This CDR3 has 16 amino acids. Per the germline V gene, CDR1 is SGHAT and CDR2 is FQNNGV. The CDR3 DNA reads as TGTGCCAGCAGCTTAGATCGACTAGCGGGGCCCTACGAGCAGTACTTC. It codes for CASSLDRLAGPYEQYF.

The CDR3 DNA reads as TGTGCCAGCAGTTACTCGACAGCTCCCGGGAACACTGAAGCTTTCTTT. Translation: CASSYSTAPGNTEAFF. The chain has TRBV6-5 and TRBJ1-1; the D gene is possibly TRBD1 (5 bases). The CDR3 is 16 amino acids. The germline V gene has CDR1 MNHEY and CDR2 SVGAGI. V lost 0 bases to trimming and J lost 1 base, with 12 bases between them.

The chain employs TRBV7-3 and TRBJ2-1; 7 nucleotides line up with TRBD2. Losses at the gene ends were 5 bases for V and 10 bases for J; bases not matched to a gene: 5. Germline CDR1 is SGHTA and CDR2 is FQGTGA. The CDR3 runs to 12 residues. The DNA for the CDR3 is TGTGCCAGCAGCGGGGGGGGGATAGAGCAGTTCTTC. It codes for CASSGGGIEQFF.

This sequence joins TRBV6-5 and TRBJ1-1; 10 nucleotides match TRBD1. CDR1 MNHEY and CDR2 SVGAGI come from the germline V gene. The V segment lost 5 bases and the J segment 1 base; nucleotides outside the gene matches: 1. The CDR3 is 14 residues long. CDR3 coding DNA: TGTGCCAGCAGTAGGGACAGGGGGAACACTGAAGCTTTCTTT. Protein sequence: CASSRDRGNTEAFF.

The chain employs TRBV2 and TRBJ2-5; 9 nucleotides align to TRBD2. Unmatched junction bases numbered 5, after V lost 4 bases and J lost 5 bases. Germline assignment: CDR1 SNHLY and CDR2 FYNNEI. The CDR3 sequence is 14 residues long. The CDR3 loop is CASSVAGVGETQYF. Here the CDR3 DNA reads TGTGCCAGCAGTGTAGCGGGAGTCGGTGAGACCCAGTACTTC.

The gene calls are TRBV6-1 and TRBJ2-2; TRBD2 aligns across 7 bases. Germline V gene data show CDR1 as MNHNS and CDR2 as SASEGT. Trimming took 2 bases from V and 7 from J; bases not matched to a gene: 7. The CDR3 length is 15 residues. The CDR3 reads CASSERAGVGGELFF. DNA for the CDR3: TGTGCCAGCAGTGAAAGGGCGGGAGTTGGCGGGGAGCTGTTTTTT.

The chain uses TRBV29-1 and TRBJ2-2, with 12 bases identical to TRBD1. Germline CDR1 SQVTM, CDR2 ANQGSEA. V trimming: 3 bases; J trimming: 6 bases; junction bases outside the gene matches: 8. The CDR3 length is 16 residues. The CDR3 is CSVDSSGQGAAGELFF. CDR3 in DNA: TGCAGCGTTGATAGTTCGGGACAGGGGGCCGCCGGGGAGCTGTTTTTT.

The chain combines TRBV6-5 with TRBJ1-3, with 7 bases fitting TRBD1. CDR1 is MNHEY, CDR2 SVGAGI, per germline. J gave up 6 bases and V 0 bases, and 2 bases lay outside the gene matches. The CDR3 is 14 amino acids. The CDR3 DNA is TGTGCCAGCAGTTACTCGACAGGGCAAAACACCATATATTTT. Its protein product is CASSYSTGQNTIYF.

Written as DNA, the CDR3 is TGTGCCATCAGAGAACTAGCGGCCCCAAGTGATACGCAGTATTTT. This codes for CAIRELAAPSDTQYF. The chain couples TRBV10-3 to TRBJ2-3; 8 positions agree with TRBD2. This CDR3 comprises 15 residues. Germline V gene data show CDR1 as ENHRY and CDR2 as SYGVKD. V was pared by 6 bases and J by 6 bases, with 11 bases of the junction left unmatched.

The V call is TRBV7-6, the J call TRBJ2-5; weak D call: TRBD2 (5 bases). The V end was cut by 0 bases, the J end by 5 bases, with 10 bases between. The germline V gene encodes CDR1 SGHVS and CDR2 FNYEAQ. The CDR3 runs 14 residues. The DNA of the CDR3 is TGTGCCAGCAGCTTAGCCCGACTATCGGAGACCCAGTACTTC. The encoded protein is CASSLARLSETQYF.

The chain recombines TRBV29-1 with TRBJ2-2, with D perhaps matching TRBD2 (7 bases). The CDR3 length is 13 residues. Trimming pared 2 bases from V and 6 bases from J, leaving 10 bases between. The V gene's germline CDR1 is SQVTM and CDR2 ANQGSEA. CDR3 loop: CSVEKGGAGELFF. The CDR3 DNA is TGCAGCGTTGAAAAGGGGGGGGCCGGGGAGCTGTTTTTT.

This chain connects TRBV5-1 to TRBJ1-2; no reliable D call. Trimming stripped 4 bases from V and 6 bases from J, with 10 bases between. The CDR3 length is 12 residues. CDR1 and CDR2 (germline): SGHRS, YFSETQ. The CDR3 spells CASSPAMDGYTF. In DNA, the CDR3 is TGCGCCAGCAGCCCAGCGATGGATGGCTACACCTTC.

The V call is TRBV9, the J call TRBJ1-3; 7 bases agree with TRBD1. V was pared by 2 bases and J by 0 bases, with 5 bases of the junction left unmatched. Germline assignment: CDR1 SGDLS and CDR2 YYNGEE. The CDR3 is made up of 16 amino acids. The CDR3 DNA is TGTGCCAGCAGCGTCAACCGGGACAGCTCTGGAAACACCATATATTTT. It translates to CASSVNRDSSGNTIYF.

The rearrangement uses TRBV6-6 and TRBJ2-2, with a possible D match to TRBD1 (5 bases). The CDR3 has 15 amino acids. Trimming shortened V by 2 bases and J by 8 bases, and 15 bases separated the two germline ends. Germline V gene data show CDR1 as MNHNY and CDR2 as SVGAGI (reference sequence). CDR3 amino acids: CASSYGANSPGELFF. DNA of the CDR3: TGTGCCAGCAGTTACGGGGCTAACTCCCCGGGGGAGCTGTTTTTT.

This clone occurred once. The chain uses TRBV2 and TRBJ2-7; 12 nucleotides align to TRBD1. Looked up from germline, CDR1 is SNHLY and CDR2 is FYNNEI. V shed 4 bases, J shed 6 bases, and the junction held 7 bases outside the gene matches. The CDR3 covers 15 residues. The CDR3 reads CASSAGQGALAEQYF. As DNA, the CDR3 is TGTGCCAGCAGTGCGGGACAGGGGGCGCTTGCCGAGCAGTACTTC.

The rearrangement joins TRBV9 to TRBJ2-2, with TRBD1 as a possible D gene (5 bases). V lost 2 bases to trimming and J lost 6 bases, with 14 bases between them. The CDR3 runs to 15 residues. The germline V gene encodes CDR1 SGDLS and CDR2 YYNGEE. The CDR3 spells CASSVTVVESGELFF. CDR3 DNA: TGTGCCAGCAGCGTGACAGTGGTTGAATCCGGGGAGCTGTTTTTT.

The chain recombines TRBV18 with TRBJ2-2; D is unclear. V was cut by 0 bases and J by 4 bases, with 12 bases left in between. Looked up from germline, CDR1 is KGHSH and CDR2 is LQKENI. The CDR3 is 16 amino acids. The CDR3 loop is CASSPPILGFTGELFF. The CDR3, as DNA: TGTGCCAGCTCACCACCTATCCTGGGCTTCACCGGGGAGCTGTTTTTT.